The 15 T cell receptor beta chains in this list originate from one sample, sequenced in a study of post-analysis software for immune sequencing data (dated by TCRdb to the mid-2010s). Which antigens these TCRs recognize remains unknown. The protocol used for the library was PCR. Sequencing was carried out with an Illumina HiSeq 2500. To reduce PCR and sequencing biases, unique molecular identifiers were built into the TCR beta cDNA libraries. TCRdb's own reprocessing of the public reads used fastp at Q25 and MiXCR and kept productive beta chains. All rows with the same CDR3 protein become a single entry with the most common DNA and genes. The sample table contains around 250,000 distinct CDR3 sequences; only one count was recorded for roughly a third of them. Of the sample, under 5.5% is held by the ten largest clones. Study-level results and caveats: Significantly higher frequencies in patients than in controls were found for roughly 5 TRBV segments, including TRBV5-6, TRBV5-1 and TRBV20-1.

The sequencing sample was made of blood. The source of these receptors is a girl aged 5-17 years with multiple sclerosis.

The V and J genes are TRBV5-4 and TRBJ2-2, with TRBD2 identical over 7 bases. Germline CDR1 and CDR2: SGHNT and YYREEE (reference sequence). The V gene end was trimmed by 2 bases and the J gene end by 2 bases; junction bases not matched to a gene: 3. This CDR3 has 15 amino acids. CDR3 nucleotide sequence: TGTGCCAGCAGCTTAGGCGGGAGTAACACCGGGGAGCTGTTTTTT. Protein sequence: CASSLGGSNTGELFF.

The chain employs TRBV20-1 and TRBJ2-5; D gene unclear. Trimming stripped 3 bases from V and 5 bases from J, with 13 bases between. CDR1 and CDR2 (germline): DFQATT, SNEGSKA (reference sequence). The CDR3 is made up of 13 amino acids. Written as DNA, the CDR3 is TGCAGTGCTAGGCGCGACGTAGGGGAGACCCAGTACTTC. Its translation is CSARRDVGETQYF.

The rearrangement links TRBV20-1 to TRBJ1-5; maybe TRBD1 (5 bases). V lost 1 base to trimming and J lost 7 bases, with 14 bases between them. The CDR3 has 14 amino acids. The V gene's germline CDR1 is DFQATT and CDR2 SNEGSKA (reference sequence). This chain's CDR3 is CSARAGSGTQPQHF. CDR3 sequence (DNA): TGCAGTGCTAGAGCGGGGTCCGGGACCCAGCCCCAGCATTTT.

V usage is TRBV12-3 or TRBV12-4 and J usage is TRBJ2-3; D possibly corresponds to TRBD2 (6 bases). V lost 2 bases, J lost 11 bases, and 20 bases lay in between. The CDR3 runs 15 residues. The CDR3 is CASSLWGVNADVQYF. The CDR3 DNA reads as TGTGCCAGCAGTTTATGGGGGGTGAACGCAGATGTGCAGTATTTT.

The rearrangement joins TRBV6-2 or TRBV6-3 to TRBJ2-5; D gene unclear. Germline loops: CDR1 MNHEY, CDR2 SVGEGT. Trimming removed 2 bases from V and 1 base from J, with 11 bases in between. The CDR3 spans 15 residues. Here the CDR3 reads CASSYRRRAQETQYF. The CDR3 nucleotides read TGTGCCAGCAGTTACCGCCGACGGGCCCAAGAGACCCAGTACTTC.

Note on this clonotype: This may arise from a read error, as a much more abundant clone is one base away. The rearrangement links TRBV18 to TRBJ2-3; D is ambiguous. The CDR3 sequence is 15 residues long. Per germline, CDR1 KGHSH and CDR2 LQKENI. The CDR3 sequence: CAGSPRPFDTDTQYF. CDR3 sequence (DNA): TGTGCCGGCTCCCCCAGGCCTTTTGACACAGATACGCAGTATTTT.

In the case of this clonotype: A clone one base away is much larger, so this may be a read error. The rearrangement joins TRBV12-3 or TRBV12-4 to TRBJ1-1; no reliable D call. There are 13 residues in the CDR3. CDR3 in DNA: TGTACCAGCAGTTTGAAAGGGAACACTGAAGCTTTCTTT. It specifies CTSSLKGNTEAFF.

The rearrangement joins TRBV5-1 to TRBJ2-2; no firm D call. Germline V gene sequence: CDR1 SGHRS, CDR2 YFSETQ. The V end was cut by 6 bases, the J end by 3 bases, with 12 bases between. The CDR3 contains 14 residues. The CDR3, as DNA: TGCGCCAGCAATGAGGTCTTGGACACCGGGGAGCTGTTTTTT. As protein: CASNEVLDTGELFF.

The table lists this clonotype with a few counts. A single base separates this from a much larger clone, so it may be a read error. The chain joins TRBV29-1 to TRBJ2-1, with D possibly being TRBD1 or TRBD2 (8 bases each). The CDR3 spans 13 residues. Germline lookup yields CDR1 SQVTM and CDR2 ANQGSEA. The CDR3 sequence: CSRGGAGGNGQFF. The DNA of the CDR3 is TGCAGCCGGGGGGGGGCAGGGGGCAATGGGCAGTTCTTC.

A note on this clonotype: A read error may account for a junction end that differs from germline. CDR3 in amino acids: CSVAGTRIYERYF. The CDR3 nucleotides are TGCAGCGTTGCCGGGACACGGATCTACGAGCGGTACTTC. The chain uses TRBV29-1 and TRBJ2-7; TRBD1 might be the D (6 bases). CDR1 is SQVTM and CDR2 is ANQGSEA in the germline V gene. The length of the CDR3 is 13 residues.

A few counts support this clonotype. The gene calls are TRBV10-3 and TRBJ2-1; 7 bases agree with TRBD2. V lost 8 bases, J lost 7 bases, and 5 bases stayed unmatched. The germline V gene encodes CDR1 ENHRY and CDR2 SYGVKD. The CDR3 is 12 residues long. CDR3 region: CAIGAGVNEQFF. The CDR3 coding sequence is TGTGCCATCGGGGCGGGGGTGAATGAGCAGTTCTTC.

The chain couples TRBV28 to TRBJ2-5; D might be TRBD2 (6 bases). The germline CDR1 and CDR2 sequences are MDHEN and SYDVKM. The CDR3 is 11 residues long. V was trimmed by 5 bases and J by 9 bases, leaving 10 bases between them. The CDR3 sequence: CASSLREAQYF. The CDR3 bases are TGTGCCAGCAGTCTGAGGGAGGCCCAGTACTTC.

This clonotype was counted between two and nine times. A much larger clone lies one base from this, so it may be a read error. CDR3 DNA: TGTGCCACCAGTGATTTGCTGCAGGGGGCGGATGAGCGGTTCTTC. Translating it yields CATSDLLQGADERFF. J is TRBJ2-1 and V is TRBV24-1, with 8 nucleotides matching TRBD1. This CDR3 contains 15 residues. Per germline, CDR1 KGHDR and CDR2 SFDVKD.

This clonotype appeared many times. This chain links TRBV7-9 with TRBJ2-1, with D perhaps matching TRBD1 (6 bases). Trimming took off 11 bases at V and 0 bases at J, with 14 bases between the two ends. Looked up from germline, CDR1 is SEHNR and CDR2 is FQNEAQ (reference sequence). The CDR3 covers 14 residues. CDR3 loop: CASQGRGSYNEQFF. CDR3 DNA: TGTGCCTCCCAGGGGAGAGGCTCCTACAATGAGCAGTTCTTC.

This clonotype was found a few times. The chain links TRBV4-2 to TRBJ1-4, with 8 bases identical to TRBD1. Germline lookup yields CDR1 LGHNA and CDR2 YNFKEQ. V dropped 4 bases and J dropped 4; count of bases not matched to a gene: 11. The CDR3 totals 17 residues. CDR3 residues: CASSRSTGESLNEKLFF. The DNA of the CDR3 is TGTGCCAGCAGCCGATCGACAGGGGAATCCCTTAATGAAAAACTGTTTTTT.